What follows are 30 T cell receptor beta chains derived from one specimen sequenced in a study of identical twins (dated by TCRdb to between 2015 and 2016). Libraries were prepared through 5' RACE. Data came from an Illumina HiSeq 2000. TCRdb applied fastp at Q25 and MiXCR to the public reads, then kept only in-frame beta chains. One record per CDR3 amino acid sequence lists the most common genes and DNA. The sample contains about 530,000 distinct CDR3 sequences, roughly 15% of them found a single time. Roughly 0.4% of the sample rests with the top ten. The same sample was also used in a study of yellow fever vaccine responses in identical twins.

Input material: CD4+ T cells sorted from blood. The receptor set was obtained from a woman under 30 in good health.

At least ten counts were recorded for this clonotype. The V call is TRBV7-8, the J call TRBJ2-2, with D possibly being TRBD2 (6 bases). V lost 5 bases and J lost 1, with 17 bases in between. CDR1 and CDR2 (germline): SGHVS, FQNEAQ. CDR3 length equals 17 residues. The CDR3 loop is CASSRTSGTRNTGELFF. The CDR3 DNA follows: TGTGCCAGCAGCCGCACGTCCGGGACTCGGAACACCGGGGAGCTGTTTTTT.

The chain links TRBV19 to TRBJ2-4; perhaps TRBD2 as D (6 bases). Germline CDR1 reads LNHDA; CDR2 reads SQIVND (reference sequence). V lost 7 bases, J lost 9 bases, and 19 bases lay in between. The CDR3 runs to 14 residues. The DNA of the CDR3 is TGTGCCAGTAAACCAACGCTAGCGTCGGGCATTCAGTACTTC. As protein: CASKPTLASGIQYF.

This clonotype was counted between two and nine times. The gene calls are TRBV10-3 and TRBJ1-1; D gene ambiguous. Germline CDR1 is ENHRY and CDR2 is SYGVKD. The CDR3 extends over 15 amino acids. V lost 2 bases to trimming and J lost 4 bases, with 14 bases between them. The CDR3 DNA sequence: TGTGCCATCAGTGAGGGAAAGGGCAGGACCACTGAAGCTTTCTTT. It translates to CAISEGKGRTTEAFF.

V usage is TRBV10-3 and J usage is TRBJ2-3; no firm D call. V was pared by 0 bases and J by 5 bases, with 9 bases between. There are 14 residues in the CDR3. Germline CDR1 is ENHRY and CDR2 is SYGVKD. The CDR3 bases are TGTGCCATCAGTGAGTCGAAAGGGAAAGATACGCAGTATTTT. It translates to CAISESKGKDTQYF.

In this sample, this clonotype turned up a few times. The V gene is TRBV5-1, the J gene TRBJ2-7, with 9 bases fitting TRBD2. This CDR3 contains 16 residues. The trim removed 4 bases at V and 2 bases at J, leaving 10 bases unmatched. Per the germline V gene, CDR1 is SGHRS and CDR2 is YFSETQ. This CDR3 is CASSDNPGLAPYEQYF. For the CDR3, the DNA is TGCGCCAGCAGCGATAACCCGGGACTAGCTCCCTACGAGCAGTACTTC.

This clonotype showed up just a few times. The chain couples TRBV3-1 to TRBJ2-2, with D perhaps assigned TRBD1 or TRBD2 (6 bases each). CDR1 is LGHDT, CDR2 YNNKEL, per germline (reference sequence). The CDR3 is 16 residues long. The ends were cut back, 2 bases at V and 6 bases at J, with 16 bases in the middle. CDR3 residues: CASSQTTGASSGELFF. As DNA, the CDR3 is TGTGCCAGCAGCCAAACCACGGGGGCAAGCTCCGGGGAGCTGTTTTTT.

Only a few counts were recorded for this clonotype. The V and J genes are TRBV3-1 and TRBJ2-1; D is unresolved. Germline assignment: CDR1 LGHDT and CDR2 YNNKEL (reference sequence). There are 15 residues in the CDR3. The germline V and J ends were trimmed by 6 bases and 5 bases, with 17 bases remaining between them. The CDR3, as DNA: TGTGCCAGCAGTAGGGTGGATCTTGGGGACAATGAGCAGTTCTTC. Its protein product is CASSRVDLGDNEQFF.

In this sample, this clonotype turned up a few times. The chain couples TRBV28 to TRBJ1-2, with D tentatively TRBD1 (5 bases). CDR3 length: 14 residues. V gave up 3 bases and J gave up 0 bases, with 8 bases separating them. Germline V gene lookup returns CDR1 MDHEN and CDR2 SYDVKM. CDR3 bases: TGTGCCAGCAGTTTCAGGGTGTCTAACTATGGCTACACCTTC. Its translation is CASSFRVSNYGYTF.

This sequence joins TRBV6-5 and TRBJ2-2; 10 bases are shared with TRBD2. CDR3 length: 17 amino acids. With V trimmed by 0 bases and J by 7 bases, 8 bases remained unmatched. The germline V gene encodes CDR1 MNHEY and CDR2 SVGAGI. CDR3 loop: CASSYSGLAGVDGELFF. In nucleotides, the CDR3 is TGTGCCAGCAGTTACTCTGGGCTAGCGGGAGTAGACGGGGAGCTGTTTTTT.

The rearrangement links TRBV2 to TRBJ2-1; 12 bases are shared with TRBD2. After removal of 0 bases from V and 2 bases from J, the junction contained 17 bases not matched to a gene. Germline loops: CDR1 SNHLY, CDR2 FYNNEI. This CDR3 is built from 22 residues. The CDR3 is CASSEAGGRGLAGGATYNEQFF. For the CDR3, the DNA is TGTGCCAGCAGTGAAGCGGGCGGACGAGGCCTAGCGGGGGGGGCGACCTACAATGAGCAGTTCTTC.

This chain joins TRBV20-1 and TRBJ1-1; possibly TRBD1 for D (5 bases). This CDR3 has 13 amino acids. Germline V gives CDR1 DFQATT, CDR2 SNEGSKA (reference sequence). CDR3 in amino acids: CSALTGAITEAFF. CDR3 bases: TGCAGCGCCCTCACTGGGGCCATCACTGAAGCTTTCTTT.

The chain employs TRBV5-1 and TRBJ2-3; 7 nucleotides agree with TRBD1. Germline CDR1 SGHRS, CDR2 YFSETQ. The CDR3 is made up of 14 amino acids. The junction had 6 bases not matched to a gene; V was cut back by 4 bases and J by 4 bases. The CDR3, as DNA: TGCGCCAGCAGCCCGACAGGGAATGCAGATACGCAGTATTTT. Translation gives CASSPTGNADTQYF.

This clonotype was detected ten times or more. The chain has TRBV24-1 and TRBJ2-3; 10 bases fit TRBD2. Trimming removed 2 bases from V and 4 bases from J; junction bases left unmatched: 5. CDR1 is KGHDR, CDR2 SFDVKD, per germline. There are 16 residues in the CDR3. The CDR3 loop reads CATSDSSGSVADTQYF. The CDR3 nucleotides are TGTGCCACCAGTGATTCTAGCGGGAGTGTGGCAGATACGCAGTATTTT.

This sequence joins TRBV7-9 and TRBJ2-3, with TRBD2 matching 8 bases. This CDR3 has 16 residues. CDR1 and CDR2 from the germline V gene are SEHNR and FQNEAQ (reference sequence). The ends lost 3 bases at V and 0 bases at J; junction bases unmatched: 5. CDR3 DNA sequence: TGTGCCAGCAGCTTGGACATAGCGGGAAGCACAGATACGCAGTATTTT. Its protein product is CASSLDIAGSTDTQYF. Together with reference TRBV7-9 and TRBJ2-3, the CDR3 gives the full variable domain: DTGVSQNPRHKITKRGQNVTFRCDPISEHNRLYWYRQTLGQGPEFLTYFQNEAQLEKSRLLSDRFSAERPKGSFSTLEIQRTEQGDSAMYLCASSLDIAGSTDTQYFGPGTRLTVL.

The V call is TRBV20-1, the J call TRBJ2-4; TRBD2 matches 8 bases. The length of the CDR3 is 16 residues. The germline CDR1 and CDR2 sequences are DFQATT and SNEGSKA (reference sequence). V shed 0 bases and J 8 bases; nucleotides not matched to a gene: 12. In nucleotides, the CDR3 is TGCAGTGCTAGAGATCTCGTGGGACTCGGGAGGGACATTCAGTACTTC. Protein product: CSARDLVGLGRDIQYF.

This clonotype was detected a few times. CDR3 sequence (DNA): TGCGCCAGCAGCCTACGGCAAATGGATGGCTACACCTTC. Encoded protein: CASSLRQMDGYTF. J is TRBJ1-2 and V is TRBV5-1; no clear D gene. Between the trimmed V and J ends, which lost 4 bases and 6 bases, there was a span of 13 bases. Germline V CDR1 and CDR2: SGHRS, YFSETQ. This CDR3 is built from 13 residues.

This clonotype came up a few times. This rearrangement joins TRBV2 to TRBJ1-1, with D tentatively TRBD1 (5 bases). Trimming shortened V by 6 bases and J by 0 bases, and 11 bases separated the two germline ends. Germline-derived CDR1 and CDR2 are SNHLY and FYNNEI. This CDR3 comprises 14 residues. The CDR3 spells CASRAGRVNTEAFF. The CDR3, as DNA: TGTGCCAGCAGAGCGGGACGGGTGAACACTGAAGCTTTCTTT.

This clonotype was seen repeatedly, ten times or more. The chain is built from TRBV4-1 and TRBJ1-4; D is uncertain. V lost 4 bases and J lost 8, with 14 bases in between. This CDR3 contains 14 residues. The V gene's germline CDR1 is MGHRA and CDR2 YSYEKL. The CDR3 DNA follows: TGCGCCAGCAGCCCGGCATGGGAAGGAGAAAAACTGTTTTTT. Translation: CASSPAWEGEKLFF.

This clonotype was found many times. This chain joins TRBV7-6 and TRBJ1-1; D remains ambiguous. The CDR3 runs to 12 residues. CDR1 is SGHVS, CDR2 FNYEAQ, per germline. Trimming shortened V by 5 bases and J by 1 base, and 5 bases separated the two germline ends. Here the CDR3 reads CASSEGNTEAFF. The CDR3 region has the DNA TGTGCCAGCAGCGAAGGGAACACTGAAGCTTTCTTT.

This clonotype was seen a few times. The chain has TRBV9 and TRBJ1-4; a weak D match, TRBD1 (5 bases). This CDR3 contains 17 residues. The germline V gene encodes CDR1 SGDLS and CDR2 YYNGEE. Trimming stripped 3 bases from V and 8 bases from J, with 23 bases between. This CDR3 reads CASSARGAGTPAEKLFF. In DNA form, the CDR3 reads TGTGCCAGCAGCGCGAGAGGGGCGGGGACGCCGGCCGAAAAACTGTTTTTT.

The rearrangement uses TRBV11-2 and TRBJ2-1, with TRBD2 identical over 8 bases. Looked up from germline, CDR1 is SGHAT and CDR2 is FQNNGV. V trimming: 6 bases; J trimming: 5 bases; junction bases outside the gene matches: 12. This CDR3 has 16 residues. CDR3 loop: CASSFLAGSPHNEQFF. The CDR3, as DNA: TGTGCCAGCAGTTTCCTAGCGGGCTCCCCCCACAATGAGCAGTTCTTC.

The chain recombines TRBV24-1 with TRBJ1-2; D gene uncertain. V lost 7 bases and J lost 5, with 13 bases in between. The CDR3 covers 13 residues. CDR1 and CDR2 (germline): KGHDR, SFDVKD. The CDR3 loop reads CATSPSPEYGYTF. The DNA of the CDR3 is TGTGCCACCAGCCCATCGCCTGAATATGGCTACACCTTC.

Written as DNA, the CDR3 is TGTGCCAGCAGCCAAGGACTACCAAAGAATGAGCAGTTCTTC. Protein product: CASSQGLPKNEQFF. The chain couples TRBV3-1 to TRBJ2-1; D is possibly TRBD2 (5 bases). V was clipped by 1 base and J by 7 bases, with 11 bases between them. Germline CDR1 reads LGHDT; CDR2 reads YNNKEL (reference sequence). CDR3 size: 14 residues.

This clonotype was counted a few times. The rearrangement joins TRBV10-3 to TRBJ2-7, with 11 bases matching TRBD2. V lost 5 bases and J lost 3; bases outside the gene matches: 3. The CDR3 sequence is 14 residues long. Germline V lookup: CDR1 ENHRY, CDR2 SYGVKD. The CDR3 region has the DNA TGTGCCATCAGTTCTAGCGGGAGGCTCTACGAGCAGTACTTC. It is translated as CAISSSGRLYEQYF.

This clonotype was seen a handful of times. The rearrangement joins TRBV29-1 to TRBJ2-5, with TRBD1 identical over 9 bases. The junction had 10 bases not matched to a gene; V was cut back by 7 bases and J by 10 bases. The germline V gene encodes CDR1 SQVTM and CDR2 ANQGSEA. The CDR3 contains 12 residues. The CDR3 here is CSAQPGQGDQYF. The CDR3 DNA reads TGCAGCGCTCAACCGGGACAGGGAGACCAGTACTTC.

This clonotype has more than one count but fewer than ten. The chain links TRBV5-1 to TRBJ2-7; TRBD2 matches at 10 bases. The germline V gene has CDR1 SGHRS and CDR2 YFSETQ. V gave up 3 bases and J gave up 2 bases; unmatched junction bases: 5. This CDR3 contains 15 residues. The CDR3 bases are TGCGCCAGCAGCTCTCTAGCGGGAGAAACCTACGAGCAGTACTTC. It yields the protein CASSSLAGETYEQYF.

This chain uses TRBV12-3 or TRBV12-4 with TRBJ2-7; 9 bases fit TRBD1. Trimming removed 5 bases from V and 5 bases from J; junction bases left unmatched: 7. This CDR3 region has 14 residues. CDR3 in DNA: TGTGCCAGCAGTATAAACAGGGGGCGCGACGAGCAGTACTTC. Protein: CASSINRGRDEQYF.

This clonotype appeared a few times. The chain links TRBV20-1 to TRBJ2-7, with D possibly being TRBD2 (5 bases). The CDR3 covers 14 residues. Trimming removed 5 bases at V and 0 bases at J, with 14 bases between. The V gene's germline CDR1 is DFQATT and CDR2 SNEGSKA (reference sequence). This chain's CDR3 is CSALSSSSSYEQYF. CDR3 coding DNA: TGCAGTGCTCTGTCTAGCAGTTCCTCCTACGAGCAGTACTTC.

The table lists this clonotype with a few counts. The chain has TRBV5-1 and TRBJ1-2; tentatively, D is TRBD1 (6 bases). This CDR3 has 15 residues. The ends were cut back, 4 bases at V and 4 bases at J, with 17 bases in the middle. CDR1 and CDR2 from the germline V gene are SGHRS and YFSETQ. The CDR3 protein is CASSEITGNPYGYTF. The CDR3 coding sequence is TGCGCCAGCAGCGAGATCACAGGGAACCCCTATGGCTACACCTTC.

This clonotype showed up just a few times. The chain carries TRBV2 and TRBJ2-3; D is tentatively TRBD1 or TRBD2 (5 bases each). The germline CDR1 and CDR2 sequences are SNHLY and FYNNEI. Trimming took 3 bases from V and 8 from J, leaving 18 bases between them. The CDR3 sequence is 15 residues long. As DNA, the CDR3 is TGTGCCAGCAGTGAGAGGGGTTCGTTCGGGACTACGCAGTATTTT. This encodes CASSERGSFGTTQYF.